This entry lists 13 T cell receptor beta chains sequenced from one sample in a study of blood T cell repertoires in COVID-19. Data came from immunoSEQ multiplex PCR; TCRdb stores just in-frame clones and leaves some out. The table records some 460,000 clones, 75% to 90% of them present only once. Sequences were obtained from PBMCs or T cells enriched from blood (not recorded which). The receptors stem from a young woman who had recovered from COVID-19.

The chain has TRBV19 and TRBJ1-2, with D unresolved. V lost 6 bases and J lost 4, with 12 bases in between. Germline V gives CDR1 LNHDA, CDR2 SQIVND (reference sequence). The CDR3 extends over 13 amino acids. The CDR3: CASRGSATYGYTF. CDR3 sequence (DNA): TGTGCCAGTAGGGGTAGCGCGACCTATGGCTACACCTTC. The full variable domain, rest sourced from reference TRBV19 and TRBJ1-2, is DGGITQSPKYLFRKEGQNVTLSCEQNLNHDAMYWYRQDPGQGLRLIYYSQIVNDFQKGDIAEGYSVSREKKESFPLTVTSAQKNPTAFYLCASRGSATYGYTFGSGTRLTVV.

This chain links TRBV11-2 with TRBJ1-4, with 8 bases fitting TRBD1. The CDR3 extends over 14 amino acids. V shed 5 bases and J 4 bases; nucleotides not matched to a gene: 3. Germline-derived CDR1 and CDR2 are SGHAT and FQNNGV. CDR3: CASSQDRVNEKLFF. The CDR3 region has the DNA TGTGCCAGCAGCCAGGACAGGGTTAATGAAAAACTGTTTTTT.

The V call is TRBV10-3, the J call TRBJ2-1, with TRBD2 matching 7 bases. The CDR3 runs 12 residues. The germline CDR1 and CDR2 sequences are ENHRY and SYGVKD. V shed 5 bases, J shed 6 bases, and the junction held 1 base outside the gene matches. The CDR3 loop reads CAISSGGNEQFF. The CDR3 coding sequence is TGTGCCATCAGTTCGGGGGGCAATGAGCAGTTCTTC.

The gene calls are TRBV10-1 and TRBJ1-1, with unresolved D. CDR3 length: 16 residues. V was trimmed by 0 bases and J by 4 bases, leaving 15 bases between them. Germline CDR1 WNHNN, CDR2 SYGVQD (reference sequence). The CDR3 is CASSESLSGGSTEAFF. In DNA, the CDR3 is TGCGCCAGCAGTGAGTCCTTGTCCGGAGGGAGCACTGAAGCTTTCTTT.

The rearrangement links TRBV18 to TRBJ1-4; a weak D match, TRBD1 (5 bases). V shed 4 bases and J shed 4 bases, with 13 bases lying between them. The CDR3 runs to 15 residues. The germline CDR1 and CDR2 sequences are KGHSH and LQKENI. The CDR3 sequence: CASSLRSGINEKLFF. The CDR3 coding sequence is TGTGCCAGCTCACTGAGGTCAGGGATTAATGAAAAACTGTTTTTT.

This clone was picked up a small number of times. The CDR3 DNA follows: TGTGCCAGCAGTACTAATTCAGTCGCTGAAGCTTTCTTT. Amino acid sequence: CASSTNSVAEAFF. The rearrangement uses TRBV2 and TRBJ1-1; D gene ambiguous. The germline gives CDR1 SNHLY, CDR2 FYNNEI. V lost 5 bases, J lost 6 bases, and 13 bases lay in between. The CDR3 is 13 amino acids.

This rearrangement joins TRBV19 to TRBJ1-1; D unresolved. There are 13 residues in the CDR3. The ends were cut back, 5 bases at V and 4 bases at J, with 11 bases in the middle. The germline gives CDR1 LNHDA, CDR2 SQIVND (reference sequence). The CDR3 is CASSVIKSTEAFF. DNA for the CDR3: TGTGCCAGTAGTGTAATAAAGAGCACTGAAGCTTTCTTT.

Only one count was recorded for this clone. The chain has TRBV28 and TRBJ2-1, with 7 positions matching TRBD2. The CDR3 sequence is 16 residues long. The trim removed 4 bases at V and 4 bases at J, leaving 10 bases unmatched. Per germline, CDR1 MDHEN and CDR2 SYDVKM. Here the CDR3 reads CASSSPRDYPYNEQFF. CDR3 nucleotides: TGTGCCAGCAGTTCCCCCCGGGACTACCCATACAATGAGCAGTTCTTC.

A few counts support this clone. V gene TRBV7-9 combines with J gene TRBJ2-3; TRBD1 matches at 8 bases. The CDR3 length is 15 residues. V shed 1 base and J 6 bases; nucleotides not matched to a gene: 6. In germline, CDR1 is SEHNR, CDR2 FQNEAQ (reference sequence). For the CDR3, the DNA is TGTGCCAGCAGCTTAGAAGGACAGGGTTCGGATACGCAGTATTTT. Its protein is CASSLEGQGSDTQYF. Based on the CDR3 plus reference TRBV7-9 and TRBJ2-3, the full variable domain is DTGVSQNPRHKITKRGQNVTFRCDPISEHNRLYWYRQTLGQGPEFLTYFQNEAQLEKSRLLSDRFSAERPKGSFSTLEIQRTEQGDSAMYLCASSLEGQGSDTQYFGPGTRLTVL.

This clone turned up a few times. The chain joins TRBV6-5 to TRBJ1-4; 10 nucleotides match TRBD1. This CDR3 region has 15 residues. The V gene end was trimmed by 2 bases and the J gene end by 7 bases; junction bases not matched to a gene: 4. Germline loops: CDR1 MNHEY, CDR2 SVGAGI. This chain's CDR3 is CASSYGDRGGEKLFF. DNA for the CDR3: TGTGCCAGCAGTTACGGGGACAGGGGTGGTGAAAAACTGTTTTTT.

This chain joins TRBV4-1 and TRBJ1-5, with 8 bases matching TRBD1. The CDR3 is made up of 17 amino acids. Germline values: CDR1 MGHRA, CDR2 YSYEKL. The V and J ends lost 0 bases and 0 bases, in that order; junction bases with no gene match: 4. The CDR3 nucleotides are TGCGCCAGCAGCCAAGACTCGGACAGGGTTAGCAATCAGCCCCAGCATTTT. Translating gives CASSQDSDRVSNQPQHF.

As for this clone: Other DNA sequences of this sample code for an identical CDR3. V usage is TRBV19 and J usage is TRBJ1-1, with 7 nucleotides matching TRBD1. The germline CDR1 and CDR2 sequences are LNHDA and SQIVND (reference sequence). The CDR3 runs 13 residues. The trim removed 6 bases at V and 1 base at J, leaving 2 bases unmatched. CDR3 loop: CASSRTGNTEAFF. As DNA, the CDR3 is TGTGCCAGTAGCCGGACAGGGAACACTGAAGCTTTCTTT. Using reference TRBV19 and TRBJ1-1 for the parts outside the CDR3, the full variable domain is DGGITQSPKYLFRKEGQNVTLSCEQNLNHDAMYWYRQDPGQGLRLIYYSQIVNDFQKGDIAEGYSVSREKKESFPLTVTSAQKNPTAFYLCASSRTGNTEAFFGQGTRLTVV.

The rearrangement links TRBV5-1 to TRBJ1-1; D may be TRBD1 (6 bases). Germline V lookup: CDR1 SGHRS, CDR2 YFSETQ. The CDR3 is made up of 15 amino acids. V was shortened by 3 bases and J by 5 bases, with 17 bases between the two germline ends. CDR3: CASSSSSGHSTEAFF. CDR3 bases: TGCGCCAGCAGCTCCTCTTCGGGACACTCAACTGAAGCTTTCTTT. Supplemented by reference TRBV5-1 and TRBJ1-1, the full variable domain reads KAGVTQTPRYLIKTRGQQVTLSCSPISGHRSVSWYQQTPGQGLQFLFEYFSETQRNKGNFPGRFSGRQFSNSRSEMNVSTLELGDSALYLCASSSSSGHSTEAFFGQGTRLTVV.